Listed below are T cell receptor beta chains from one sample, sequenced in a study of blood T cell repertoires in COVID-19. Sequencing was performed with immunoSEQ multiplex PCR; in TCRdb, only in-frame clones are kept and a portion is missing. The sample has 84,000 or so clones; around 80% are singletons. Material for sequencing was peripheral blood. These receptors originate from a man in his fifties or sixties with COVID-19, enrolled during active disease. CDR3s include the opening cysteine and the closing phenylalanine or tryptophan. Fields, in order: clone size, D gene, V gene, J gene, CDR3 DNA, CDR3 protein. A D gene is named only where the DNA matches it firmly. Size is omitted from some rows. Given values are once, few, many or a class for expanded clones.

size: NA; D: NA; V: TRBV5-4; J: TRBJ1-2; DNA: TGTGCCAGCAGCGGCAGGGTAGAGTATGGCTACACCTTC; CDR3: CASSGRVEYGYTF
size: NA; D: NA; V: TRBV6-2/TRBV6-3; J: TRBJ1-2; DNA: TGTGCCAGCAGTTACTCGTACAGCATATCTAACTATGGCTACACCTTC; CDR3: CASSYSYSISNYGYTF
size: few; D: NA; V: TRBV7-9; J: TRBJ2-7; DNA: TGTGCCAGCAGCGCCAGAATCTACGAGCAGTACTTC; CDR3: CASSARIYEQYF
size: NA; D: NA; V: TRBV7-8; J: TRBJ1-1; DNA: TGTGCCAGCAGCCTCGGGGGGGATGAAGCTTTCTTT; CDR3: CASSLGGDEAFF
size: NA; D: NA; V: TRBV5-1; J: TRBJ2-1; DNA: TGCGCCAGCTCGACAGGCGTGGGTTCCTACAATGAGCAGTTCTTC; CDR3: CASSTGVGSYNEQFF
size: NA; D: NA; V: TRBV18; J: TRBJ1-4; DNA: TGTGCCAGCTCACCACCGGAGGCAACTAATGAAAAACTGTTTTTT; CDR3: CASSPPEATNEKLFF
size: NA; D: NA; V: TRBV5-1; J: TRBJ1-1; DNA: TGCGCCAGCAGCTTGATGCCTATGAACACTGAAGCTTTCTTT; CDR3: CASSLMPMNTEAFF
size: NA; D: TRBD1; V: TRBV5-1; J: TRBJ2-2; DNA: TGCGCCAGCAGCGGAACCGGGACAGCGAACACCGGGGAGCTGTTTTTT; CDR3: CASSGTGTANTGELFF
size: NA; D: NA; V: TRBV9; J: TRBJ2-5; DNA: TGTGCCAGCAGCGTAGGAGTAGCAGGGTCGGAAGAGACCCAGTACTTC; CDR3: CASSVGVAGSEETQYF
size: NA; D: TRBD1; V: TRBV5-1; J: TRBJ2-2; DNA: TGCGCCAGCAGCCCCAGGGGGCCCACCGGGGAGCTGTTTTTT; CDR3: CASSPRGPTGELFF
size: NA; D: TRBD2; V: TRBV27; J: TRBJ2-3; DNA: TGTGCCAGCAGTTCAAGTTCCGGGACTAGCGGGAGTCGTCACAACCCAGATACGCAGTATTTT; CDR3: CASSSSSGTSGSRHNPDTQYF
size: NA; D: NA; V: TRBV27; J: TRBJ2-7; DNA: TGTGCCAGCAGTGACTACGGCTACGAGCAGTACTTC; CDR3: CASSDYGYEQYF
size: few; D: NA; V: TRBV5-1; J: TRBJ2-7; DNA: TGCGCCAGCAGCTTGGAGTTCAGGGGAGATGGGGAGCAGTACTTC; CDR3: CASSLEFRGDGEQYF
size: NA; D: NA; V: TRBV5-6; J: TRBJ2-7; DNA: TGTGCCAGCAGCTTGGAGCGGTCTAAGCAGTACTTC; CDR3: CASSLERSKQYF
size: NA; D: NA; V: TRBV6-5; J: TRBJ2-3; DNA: TGTGCCAGCTTTAGACAGGCCACAGATACGCAGTATTTT; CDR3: CASFRQATDTQYF
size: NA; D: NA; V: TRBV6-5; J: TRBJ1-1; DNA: TGTGCCAGCAGTTACGGCACCAACACTGAAGCTTTCTTT; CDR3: CASSYGTNTEAFF
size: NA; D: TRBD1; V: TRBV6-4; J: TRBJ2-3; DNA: TGTGCCAGCCACCCGGGACAGGGGGCATTCGATACGCAGTATTTT; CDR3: CASHPGQGAFDTQYF
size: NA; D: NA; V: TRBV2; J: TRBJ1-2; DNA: TGTGCCAGCAGAGGAGCAGGGGTTGATTCAGGCTACACCTTC; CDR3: CASRGAGVDSGYTF
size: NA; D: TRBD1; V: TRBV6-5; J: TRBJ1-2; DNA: TGTGCCAGCAGTTCCCCCGACAGGGCATATGGCTACACCTTC; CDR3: CASSSPDRAYGYTF
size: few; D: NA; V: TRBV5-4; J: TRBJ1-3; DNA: TGTGCCAGCAGCTACCCAGGGGATGGAAACACCATATATTTT; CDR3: CASSYPGDGNTIYF
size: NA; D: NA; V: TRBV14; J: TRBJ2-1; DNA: TGTGCCAGCAGCCAAGTGTCCCTCCCTCGGGGTAATGAGCAGTTCTTC; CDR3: CASSQVSLPRGNEQFF
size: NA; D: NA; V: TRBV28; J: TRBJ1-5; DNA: TGTGCCAGCAGTTTTCCGGGCGGGGGGGTTCAGCCCCAGCATTTT; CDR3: CASSFPGGGVQPQHF
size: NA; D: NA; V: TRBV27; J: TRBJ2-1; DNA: TGTGCCAGCAGGGTTATGAGCTCCTACAATGAGCAGTTCTTC; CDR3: CASRVMSSYNEQFF
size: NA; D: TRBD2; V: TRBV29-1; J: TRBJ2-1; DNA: TGCAGCGTTGGACTAGCAACCAATGAGCAGTTCTTC; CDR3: CSVGLATNEQFF
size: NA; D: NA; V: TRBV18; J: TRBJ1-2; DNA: TGTGCCAGCTCACCTAAGGGGGACCACTATGGCTACACCTTC; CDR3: CASSPKGDHYGYTF
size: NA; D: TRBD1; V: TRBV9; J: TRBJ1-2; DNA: TGTGCCAGCAGCGACGGGACAGACTATGGCTACACCTTC; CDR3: CASSDGTDYGYTF
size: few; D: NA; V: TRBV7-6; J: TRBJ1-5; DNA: TGTGCCAGCAGCCTAACACCTCCGGCGGGGAGCAATCAGCCCCAGCATTTT; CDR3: CASSLTPPAGSNQPQHF
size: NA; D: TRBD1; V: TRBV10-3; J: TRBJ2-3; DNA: TGTGCCATCAGTGAGTGGACAGGGGGCATCACAGATACGCAGTATTTT; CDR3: CAISEWTGGITDTQYF
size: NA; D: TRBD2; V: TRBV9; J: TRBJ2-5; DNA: TGTGCCAGCAGCCCAGGGACTAGCGGGAGAACGGAGACCCAGTACTTC; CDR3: CASSPGTSGRTETQYF
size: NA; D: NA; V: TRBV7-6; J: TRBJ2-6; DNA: TGTGCCAGCACCACGTCGGGGAGCGGGGCCAACGTCCTGACTTTC; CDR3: CASTTSGSGANVLTF
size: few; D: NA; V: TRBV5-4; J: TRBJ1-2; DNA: TGTGCCAGCACTCCTAAAACCGGGAGCACGGGCACCTCTGGCTACACCTTC; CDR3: CASTPKTGSTGTSGYTF
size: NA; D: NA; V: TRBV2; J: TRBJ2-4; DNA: TGTGCCAGCAGTGCTAGTCCCTTGCCCCAAAACATTCAGTACTTC; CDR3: CASSASPLPQNIQYF
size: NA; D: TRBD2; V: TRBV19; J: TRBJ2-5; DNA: TGTGCCAGTAGTAGCACCGGGACTAAGGCCGGGGAGACCCAGTACTTC; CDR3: CASSSTGTKAGETQYF
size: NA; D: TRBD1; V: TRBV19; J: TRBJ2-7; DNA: TGTGCCAGTAGTTGGGGACAGGGGACATACGAGCAGTACTTC; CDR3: CASSWGQGTYEQYF
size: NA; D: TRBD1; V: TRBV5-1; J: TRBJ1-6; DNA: TGCGCCAGCAGCTTGGAACAGGGGAATAATTCACCCCTCCACTTT; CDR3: CASSLEQGNNSPLHF
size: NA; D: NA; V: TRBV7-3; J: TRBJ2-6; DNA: TGTGCCAGCAGTACAGGGTCTGGGGCCAACGTCCTGACTTTC; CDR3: CASSTGSGANVLTF
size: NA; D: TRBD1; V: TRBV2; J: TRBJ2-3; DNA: TGTGCCAGCAGGAGGGACAGGGGTCCAGATACGCAGTATTTT; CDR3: CASRRDRGPDTQYF
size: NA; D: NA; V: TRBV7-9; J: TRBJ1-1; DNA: TGTGCCAGCAGCTTAGGAGCCGAAAACACTGAAGCTTTCTTT; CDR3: CASSLGAENTEAFF
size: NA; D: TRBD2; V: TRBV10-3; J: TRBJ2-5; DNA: TGTGCCATCAGCCGGGAGGCCCAAGAGACCCAGTACTTC; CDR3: CAISREAQETQYF
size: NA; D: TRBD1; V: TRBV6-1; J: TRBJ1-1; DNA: TGTGCCGGGGCGGGACAGGGTTACACTGAAGCTTTCTTT; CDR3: CAGAGQGYTEAFF
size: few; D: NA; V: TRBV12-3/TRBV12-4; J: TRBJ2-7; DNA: TGTGCCAGCAGTTTAGTAGTTGCGAACGAGCAGTACTTC; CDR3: CASSLVVANEQYF
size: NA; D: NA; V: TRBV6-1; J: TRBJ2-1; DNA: TGTGCCAGCAGTGAACATCCCACCTACAATGAGCAGTTCTTC; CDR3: CASSEHPTYNEQFF
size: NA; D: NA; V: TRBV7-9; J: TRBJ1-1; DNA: TGTGCCAGCAGCTTGGCAGACATGAACACTGAAGCTTTCTTT; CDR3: CASSLADMNTEAFF
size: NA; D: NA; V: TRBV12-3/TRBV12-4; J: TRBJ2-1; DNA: TGTGCCAGCAGTTTAAAGGGACTGAATGAGCAGTTCTTC; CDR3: CASSLKGLNEQFF
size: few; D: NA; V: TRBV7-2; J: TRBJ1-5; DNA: TGTGCCAGCAGCGGGCAATCAGGGATGGGCCAGCCCCAGCATTTT; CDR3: CASSGQSGMGQPQHF
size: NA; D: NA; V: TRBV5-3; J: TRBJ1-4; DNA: TGTGCCTTCCTAGACAGGAACCTCAAGGACGGTGAAAAACTGTTTTTT; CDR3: CAFLDRNLKDGEKLFF
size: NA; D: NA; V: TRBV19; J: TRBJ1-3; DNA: TGTGCCAGTAGTGGCTCCTCTGGAAACACCATATATTTT; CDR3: CASSGSSGNTIYF
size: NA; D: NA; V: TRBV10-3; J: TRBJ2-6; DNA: TGTGCCATCAACCCCGAGGGCTCTGGGGCCAACGTCCTGACTTTC; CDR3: CAINPEGSGANVLTF
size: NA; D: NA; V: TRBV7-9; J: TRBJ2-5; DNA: TGTGCCAGCAGCTCACCCTGGGGGGGCGAGACCCAGTACTTC; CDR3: CASSSPWGGETQYF
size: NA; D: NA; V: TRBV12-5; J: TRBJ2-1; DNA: TGTGCTAGTGGTTTGGGCCGGGACTACAATGAGCAGTTCTTC; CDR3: CASGLGRDYNEQFF
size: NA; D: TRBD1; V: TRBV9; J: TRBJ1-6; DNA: TGTGCCAGCAGCCGTAAATCCGGGTCACAGGGGCCGTGGAATTCACCCCTCCACTTT; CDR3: CASSRKSGSQGPWNSPLHF
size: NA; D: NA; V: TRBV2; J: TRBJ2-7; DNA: TGTGCCAGCACCCAGGTGCAGCAGGCGTACTTC; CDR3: CASTQVQQAYF
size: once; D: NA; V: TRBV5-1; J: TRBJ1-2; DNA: TGCGCCAGCAGCCCTGACAGTAACTATGGCTACACCTTC; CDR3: CASSPDSNYGYTF
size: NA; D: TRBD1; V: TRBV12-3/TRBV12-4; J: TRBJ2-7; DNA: TGTGCCAGCGGACAGGGACGTAACGAGCAGTACTTC; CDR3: CASGQGRNEQYF
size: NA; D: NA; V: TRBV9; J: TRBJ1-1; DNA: TGTGCCAGCAGCTCAGAGTGGAGGGGAGCTGAAGCTTTCTTT; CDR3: CASSSEWRGAEAFF
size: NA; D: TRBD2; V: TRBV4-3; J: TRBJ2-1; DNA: TGCGCCAGCAGCCAAGAGGCTAGCGGGAATGAGCAGTTCTTC; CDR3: CASSQEASGNEQFF